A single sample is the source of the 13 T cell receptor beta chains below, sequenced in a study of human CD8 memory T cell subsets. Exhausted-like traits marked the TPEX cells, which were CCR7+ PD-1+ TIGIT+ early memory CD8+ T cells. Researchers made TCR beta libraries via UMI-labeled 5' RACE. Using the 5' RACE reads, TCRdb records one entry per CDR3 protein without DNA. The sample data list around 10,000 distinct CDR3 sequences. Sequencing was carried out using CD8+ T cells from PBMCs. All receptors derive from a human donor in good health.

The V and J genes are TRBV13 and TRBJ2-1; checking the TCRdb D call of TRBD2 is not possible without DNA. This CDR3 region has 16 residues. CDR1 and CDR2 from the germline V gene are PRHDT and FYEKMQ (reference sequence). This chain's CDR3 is CASSLEAAGTDNEQFF.

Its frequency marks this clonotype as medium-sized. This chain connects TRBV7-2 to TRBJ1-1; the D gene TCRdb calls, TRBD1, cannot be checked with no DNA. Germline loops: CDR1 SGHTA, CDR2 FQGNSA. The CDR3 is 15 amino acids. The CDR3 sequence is CASSLAQWASAEAFF.

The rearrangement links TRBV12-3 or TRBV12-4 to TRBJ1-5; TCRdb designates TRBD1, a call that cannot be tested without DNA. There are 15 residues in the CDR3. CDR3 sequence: CASSLIGGGNQPQHF.

CDR3 loop: CASRSLWDSNQPQHF. J is TRBJ1-5 and V is TRBV28. The CDR3 loop spans 15 amino acids. CDR1 and CDR2 from the germline V gene are MDHEN and SYDVKM. Variable domain in full (rest from reference TRBV28 and TRBJ1-5): DVKVTQSSRYLVKRTGEKVFLECVQDMDHENMFWYRQDPGLGLRLIYFSYDVKMKEKGDIPEGYSVSREKKERFSLILESASTNQTSMYLCASRSLWDSNQPQHFGDGTRLSIL.

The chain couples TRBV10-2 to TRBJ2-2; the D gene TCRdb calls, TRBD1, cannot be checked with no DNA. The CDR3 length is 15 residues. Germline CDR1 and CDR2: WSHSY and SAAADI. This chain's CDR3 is CASRSLGGRTGELFF.

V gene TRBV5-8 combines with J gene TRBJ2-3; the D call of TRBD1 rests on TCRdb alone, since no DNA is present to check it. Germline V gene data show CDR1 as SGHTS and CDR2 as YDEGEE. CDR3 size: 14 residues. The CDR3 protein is CASSSPPSTDTQYF.

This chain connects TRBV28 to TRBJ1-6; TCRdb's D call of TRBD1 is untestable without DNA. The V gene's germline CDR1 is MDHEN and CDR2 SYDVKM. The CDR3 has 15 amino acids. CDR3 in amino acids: CASSFRDGANSPLHF.

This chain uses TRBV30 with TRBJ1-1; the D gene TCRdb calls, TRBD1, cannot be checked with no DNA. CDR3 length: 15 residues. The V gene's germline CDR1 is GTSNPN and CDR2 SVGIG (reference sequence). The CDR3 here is CASLDDRDRGSEAFF.

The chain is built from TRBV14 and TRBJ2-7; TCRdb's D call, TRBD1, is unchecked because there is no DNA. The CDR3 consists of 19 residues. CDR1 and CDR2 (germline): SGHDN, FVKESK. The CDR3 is CASSQGRRQGVRSSYEQYF.

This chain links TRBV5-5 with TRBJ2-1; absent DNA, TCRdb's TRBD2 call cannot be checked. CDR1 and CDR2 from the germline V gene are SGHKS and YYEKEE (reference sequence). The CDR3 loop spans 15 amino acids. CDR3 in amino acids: CASSTTSGLYGEQFF.

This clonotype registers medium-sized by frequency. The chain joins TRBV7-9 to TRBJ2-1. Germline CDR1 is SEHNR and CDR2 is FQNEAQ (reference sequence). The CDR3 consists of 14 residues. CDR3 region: CASSLGIGHNEQFF.

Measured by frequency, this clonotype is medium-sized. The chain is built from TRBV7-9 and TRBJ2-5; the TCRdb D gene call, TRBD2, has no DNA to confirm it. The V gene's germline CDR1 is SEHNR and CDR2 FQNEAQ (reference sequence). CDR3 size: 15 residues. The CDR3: CASSKTSGSQETQYF.

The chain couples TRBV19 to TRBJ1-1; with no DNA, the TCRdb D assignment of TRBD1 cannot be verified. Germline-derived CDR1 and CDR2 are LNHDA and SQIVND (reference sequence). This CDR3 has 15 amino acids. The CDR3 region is CASSNTGTENTEAFF.